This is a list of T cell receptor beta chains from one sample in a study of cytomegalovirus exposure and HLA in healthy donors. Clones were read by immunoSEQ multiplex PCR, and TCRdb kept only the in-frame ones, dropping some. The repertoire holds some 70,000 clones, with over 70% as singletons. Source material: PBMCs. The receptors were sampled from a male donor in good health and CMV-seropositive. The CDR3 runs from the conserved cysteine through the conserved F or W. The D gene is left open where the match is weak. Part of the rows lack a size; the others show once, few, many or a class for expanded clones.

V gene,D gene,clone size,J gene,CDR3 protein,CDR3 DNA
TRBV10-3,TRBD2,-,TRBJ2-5,CATGTSGGQETQYF,TGTGCCACCGGGACTAGCGGGGGGCAAGAGACCCAGTACTTC
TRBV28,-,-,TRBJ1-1,CASRPEGWTEAFF,TGTGCCAGCCGCCCTGAGGGTTGGACTGAAGCTTTCTTT
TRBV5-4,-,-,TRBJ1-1,CASGRGLNTEAFF,TGTGCCAGCGGCAGAGGGTTGAACACTGAAGCTTTCTTT
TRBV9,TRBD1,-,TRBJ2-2,CASSETIQGGNTGELFF,TGTGCCAGCAGCGAGACCATACAGGGGGGGAACACCGGGGAGCTGTTTTTT
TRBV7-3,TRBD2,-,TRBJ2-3,CASRGGSTDTQYF,TGTGCCAGCCGCGGGGGTAGCACAGATACGCAGTATTTT
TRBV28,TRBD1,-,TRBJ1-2,CASSLSRKTGYVDGYTF,TGTGCCAGCAGTTTATCTCGAAAGACAGGGTACGTTGATGGCTACACCTTC
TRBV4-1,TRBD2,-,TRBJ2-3,CASRQLAGADTQYF,TGCGCCAGCAGGCAGCTAGCGGGGGCAGATACGCAGTATTTT
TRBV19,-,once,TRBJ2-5,CASSLPLTRSTETQYF,TGTGCCAGTAGTCTCCCCCTGACTCGGAGCACTGAGACCCAGTACTTC
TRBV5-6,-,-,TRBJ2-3,CASSLWGGRFGTDTQYF,TGTGCCAGCAGCTTGTGGGGGGGGCGATTCGGCACAGATACGCAGTATTTT
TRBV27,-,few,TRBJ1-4,CASTPGKAGGEKLFF,TGTGCCAGCACCCCAGGGAAGGCGGGGGGTGAAAAACTGTTTTTT
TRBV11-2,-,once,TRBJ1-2,CASSSLGGGGIYGYTF,TGTGCCAGCAGCTCCCTGGGGGGTGGGGGGATATATGGCTACACCTTC
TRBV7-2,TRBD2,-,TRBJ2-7,CASSSLPSGVGEQYF,TGTGCCAGCAGCTCCCTACCTAGCGGGGTGGGCGAGCAGTACTTC
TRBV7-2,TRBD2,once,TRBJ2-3,CASSFDSGGTDTQYF,TGTGCCAGCAGCTTTGATAGCGGGGGCACAGATACGCAGTATTTT
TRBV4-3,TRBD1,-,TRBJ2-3,CASSPLGTGRTDTQYF,TGCGCCAGCAGCCCCCTCGGGACAGGGCGAACAGATACGCAGTATTTT
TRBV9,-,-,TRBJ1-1,CASSATGMNTEAFF,TGTGCCAGCAGCGCAACAGGTATGAACACTGAAGCTTTCTTT
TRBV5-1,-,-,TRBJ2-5,CASSPPRYQETQYF,TGCGCCAGCAGCCCGCCGAGATATCAAGAGACCCAGTACTTC
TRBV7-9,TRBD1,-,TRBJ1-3,CASSQTGLSGNTIYF,TGTGCCAGCAGCCAGACAGGGCTCAGTGGAAACACCATATATTTT
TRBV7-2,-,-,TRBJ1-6,CASSLGHQLGNSPLHF,TGTGCCAGCAGCTTGGGACATCAACTAGGAAATTCACCCCTCCACTTT
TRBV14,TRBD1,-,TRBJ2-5,CASSLRQGFDETQYF,TGTGCCAGCAGCCTACGACAGGGTTTTGACGAGACCCAGTACTTC
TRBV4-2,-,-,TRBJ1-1,CASSPSGVSNTEAFF,TGTGCCAGCAGCCCTTCAGGGGTATCGAACACTGAAGCTTTCTTT
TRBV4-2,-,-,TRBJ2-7,CASSQDEGWGEQYF,TGTGCCAGCAGCCAAGATGAGGGTTGGGGCGAGCAGTACTTC
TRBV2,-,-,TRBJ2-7,CASRTTRQYF,TGTGCCAGCAGGACGACTAGGCAGTACTTC
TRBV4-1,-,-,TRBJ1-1,CASSQDPTGTLPTINTEAFF,TGCGCCAGCAGCCAAGACCCGACCGGGACTTTACCGACAATTAACACTGAAGCTTTCTTT
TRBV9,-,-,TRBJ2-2,CASSEGRSGELFF,TGTGCCAGCAGCGAAGGTAGGAGCGGGGAGCTGTTTTTT
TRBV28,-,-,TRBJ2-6,CASSFSRGEPSGANVLTF,TGTGCCAGCAGTTTTAGCAGGGGGGAACCCTCTGGGGCCAACGTCCTGACTTTC
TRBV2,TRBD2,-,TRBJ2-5,CASSDVAGGKETQYF,TGTGCCAGCAGTGATGTAGCGGGGGGTAAAGAGACCCAGTACTTC
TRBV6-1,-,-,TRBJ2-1,CASSAGVPSSYNEQFF,TGTGCCAGCAGTGCAGGGGTCCCGAGCTCCTACAATGAGCAGTTCTTC
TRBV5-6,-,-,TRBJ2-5,CASSPDLTGAETQYF,TGTGCCAGCAGCCCGGACCTGACTGGGGCAGAGACCCAGTACTTC
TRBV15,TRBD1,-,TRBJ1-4,CATSTSGQGLEKLFF,TGTGCCACCAGCACTTCAGGACAGGGGTTGGAAAAACTGTTTTTT
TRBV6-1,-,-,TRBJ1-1,CASSGTPRLPEAFF,TGTGCCAGCAGTGGGACACCCCGCCTACCTGAAGCTTTCTTT
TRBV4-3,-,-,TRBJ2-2,CASSQVVQKGELFF,TGCGCCAGCAGCCAAGTCGTCCAGAAAGGGGAGCTGTTTTTT
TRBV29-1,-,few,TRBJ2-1,CSVGHYLNEQFF,TGCAGCGTTGGACATTACCTAAATGAGCAGTTCTTC
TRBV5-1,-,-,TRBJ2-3,CASSLQGVAADTQYF,TGCGCCAGCAGCTTGCAGGGTGTAGCGGCAGATACGCAGTATTTT
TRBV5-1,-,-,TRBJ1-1,CASSLTQLNTEAFF,TGCGCCAGCAGCCTAACACAGCTGAACACTGAAGCTTTCTTT
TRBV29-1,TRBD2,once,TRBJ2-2,CSVQGLAGTGELFF,TGCAGCGTTCAGGGACTAGCTGGCACCGGGGAGCTGTTTTTT
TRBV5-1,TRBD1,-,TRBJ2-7,CASSFGAGGSYEQYF,TGCGCCAGCAGCTTTGGGGCAGGGGGCTCCTACGAGCAGTACTTC
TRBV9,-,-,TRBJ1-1,CASSERGGINTEAFF,TGTGCCAGCAGCGAAAGGGGGGGAATAAACACTGAAGCTTTCTTT
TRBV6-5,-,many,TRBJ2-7,CASSYTGYEQYF,TGTGCCAGCAGTTACACAGGATACGAGCAGTACTTC
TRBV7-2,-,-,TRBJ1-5,CASSPRGAGWNQPQHF,TGTGCCAGCAGCCCCCGTGGGGCAGGGTGGAATCAGCCCCAGCATTTT
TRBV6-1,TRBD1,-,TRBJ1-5,CASSGAGTGASNQPQHF,TGTGCCAGCAGTGGCGCCGGGACAGGGGCAAGCAATCAGCCCCAGCATTTT
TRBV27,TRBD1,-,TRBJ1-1,CASSDIGQGGTEAFF,TGTGCCAGCAGTGATATTGGACAGGGTGGCACTGAAGCTTTCTTT
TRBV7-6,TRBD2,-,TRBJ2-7,CASSLVTGGERQYF,TGTGCCAGCAGCTTAGTTACGGGGGGGGAACGGCAGTACTTC
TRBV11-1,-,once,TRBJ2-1,CASSPGASGVPGEQFF,TGTGCCAGCAGCCCAGGAGCGTCAGGGGTACCGGGTGAGCAGTTCTTC
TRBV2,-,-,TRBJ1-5,CAGGKQGHQPQHF,TGTGCCGGAGGGAAGCAGGGCCATCAGCCCCAGCATTTT
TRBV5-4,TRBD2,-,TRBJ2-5,CASSWGTSGGTETQYF,TGTGCCAGCAGCTGGGGGACTAGCGGGGGGACGGAGACCCAGTACTTC
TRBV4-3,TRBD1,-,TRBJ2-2,CASSQGLRQGHTGELFF,TGCGCCAGCAGCCAAGGACTCCGACAGGGGCACACCGGGGAGCTGTTTTTT
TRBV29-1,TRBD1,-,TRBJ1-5,CSGEWTGGCQPQHF,TGCAGCGGTGAATGGACAGGGGGATGCCAGCCCCAGCATTTT
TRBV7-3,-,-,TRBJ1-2,CASSPRGRNIDYGYTF,TGTGCCAGCAGCCCAAGGGGCCGCAATATCGACTATGGCTACACCTTC
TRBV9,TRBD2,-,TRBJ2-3,CASSELAVSTDTQYF,TGTGCCAGCAGTGAACTAGCGGTTAGCACAGATACGCAGTATTTT
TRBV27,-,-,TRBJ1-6,CASSFNRRDNSPLHF,TGTGCCAGCAGTTTTAACAGACGAGATAATTCACCCCTCCACTTT
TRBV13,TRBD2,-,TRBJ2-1,CASSPGGTYNEQFF,TGTGCCAGCAGCCCGGGGGGAACCTACAATGAGCAGTTCTTC
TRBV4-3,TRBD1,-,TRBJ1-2,CASNHRGTNYGYTF,TGCGCCAGCAACCACAGGGGTACCAACTATGGCTACACCTTC
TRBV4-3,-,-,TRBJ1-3,CASSQDQGAGNTIYF,TGCGCCAGCAGCCAAGATCAGGGCGCTGGAAACACCATATATTTT